This T cell receptor (beta chain) was retrieved from a study of blood T cell repertoires in COVID-19. Study overall: From the United States, Italy and Spain came samples of acute and convalescent COVID-19. T cells, B-cell-depleted T cells, or PBMCs provided the cDNA or gDNA that served as material.

The sample holds one count of this clone. Other DNA sequences in this specimen translate into the identical CDR3. Libraries were prepared by immunoSEQ multiplex PCR; TCRdb keeps only in-frame clonotypes and omits some of them. Here the sample spans about 160,000 clones, around 80% being singletons. Germline V gene lookup returns CDR1 GTSNPN and CDR2 SVGIG (reference sequence). Trimming took off 0 bases at V and 9 bases at J, with 12 bases between the two ends. The CDR3 totals 14 residues. All enrollees were roughly 18 to 100 years old and from around 25 US areas. Participants' own reports of clinical history determined their cohort assignment.

Source material: PBMCs or T cells enriched from blood (not recorded which). The chain combines TRBV30 with TRBJ1-6; D is perhaps TRBD1 (6 bases). The receptor was isolated from a man in his forties or fifties who had recovered from COVID-19. CDR3 in DNA: TGTGCCTGGAGTGTGGGGGGGCAAGGTTCACCCCTCCACTTT. It yields the protein CAWSVGGQGSPLHF.